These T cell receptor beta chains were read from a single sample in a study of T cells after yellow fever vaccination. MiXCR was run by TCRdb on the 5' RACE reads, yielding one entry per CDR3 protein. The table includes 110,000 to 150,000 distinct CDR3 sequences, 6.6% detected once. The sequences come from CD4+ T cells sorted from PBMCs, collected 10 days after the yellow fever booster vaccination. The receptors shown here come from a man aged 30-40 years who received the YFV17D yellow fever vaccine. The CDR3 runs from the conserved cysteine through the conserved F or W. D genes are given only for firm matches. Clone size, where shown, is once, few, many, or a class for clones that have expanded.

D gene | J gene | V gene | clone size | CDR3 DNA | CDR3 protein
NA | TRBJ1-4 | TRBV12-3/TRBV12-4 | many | TGTGCCAGCAGCCGCGCCTATGAAAAACTGTTTTTT | CASSRAYEKLFF
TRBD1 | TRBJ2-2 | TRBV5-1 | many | TGCGCCAGCAGCTTCACACTAGGACAGGGGGCTACCACCGGGGAGCTGTTTTTT | CASSFTLGQGATTGELFF
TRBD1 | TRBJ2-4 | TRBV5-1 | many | TGCGCCAGCAGCACTCGACAGGGGGGGGGAAACATTCAGTACTTC | CASSTRQGGGNIQYF
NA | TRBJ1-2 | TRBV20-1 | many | TGCAGTGCTCTGCCGGACAGTAGCCTAGCTAACTATGGCTACACCTTC | CSALPDSSLANYGYTF
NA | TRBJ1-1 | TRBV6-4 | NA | TGTGCCAGCAGCCCCGGTAGGGCGGTCCCAATGTTGAACACTGAAGCTTTCTTT | CASSPGRAVPMLNTEAFF
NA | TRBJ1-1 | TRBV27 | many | TGTGCCAGCAGTCAGGGACCTCGTCAGAACACTGAAGCTTTCTTT | CASSQGPRQNTEAFF
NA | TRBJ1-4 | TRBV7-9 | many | TGTGCCAGCTCTGCCGAGGAAGAAAAACTGTTTTTT | CASSAEEEKLFF
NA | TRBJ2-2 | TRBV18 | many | TGTGCCAGCTCACGACTCCATTTCATACAGGGAAGTAACACCGGGGAGCTGTTTTTT | CASSRLHFIQGSNTGELFF
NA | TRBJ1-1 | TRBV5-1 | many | TGCGCCAGCAGCTCCGACAGCATGAACACTGAAGCTTTCTTT | CASSSDSMNTEAFF
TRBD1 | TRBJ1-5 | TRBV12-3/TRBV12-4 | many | TGTGCCAGCAGTTATCGGGACAGCTTCAATCAGCCCCAGCATTTT | CASSYRDSFNQPQHF
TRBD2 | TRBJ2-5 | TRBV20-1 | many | TGCAGTGCCCGAACGGGTAGCGGGGCCTCCCAAGAGACCCAGTACTTC | CSARTGSGASQETQYF
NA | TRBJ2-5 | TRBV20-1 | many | TGCAGTGCTGCCAGATCCCTGAGGGGAGAGACCCAGTACTTC | CSAARSLRGETQYF